The clone carrying this T cell receptor (beta chain) was counted at least ten times. Per germline, CDR1 DFQATT and CDR2 SNEGSKA (reference sequence). The CDR3 consists of 13 residues. The V and J ends lost 3 bases and 6 bases respectively, with 14 bases between them. The investigators amplified TCR beta CDR3 regions from RNA transcripts. TCR CDR3 underwent first-round RT-PCR with the HTBI primer set. TCRdb used MiXCR to reprocess the multiplex PCR reads, holding one entry per CDR3 protein. The data show about 290,000 distinct CDR3 sequences, with more than 10% seen just once and approximately 7.8% held by the top ten. These data belong to a study of T cells in Graves' hyperthyroidism and ophthalmopathy.

The chain uses TRBV20-1 and TRBJ1-1, with D perhaps TRBD1 (6 bases). The sample consisted of blood. This clonotype originated in a woman younger than 45 with Graves' hyperthyroidism that later progressed to Graves' ophthalmopathy. DNA of the CDR3: TGCAGTGCTAGTAAACTCGGGGGCTCTGAAGCTTTCTTT. It translates to CSASKLGGSEAFF.